Below, 29 T cell receptor beta chains from the same sample are listed, as sequenced in a study of identical twins. TCRdb fed the 5' RACE reads into MiXCR, producing one record per CDR3 protein. Among roughly 770,000 distinct CDR3 sequences, 18% were seen once, and the ten largest hold about an eighth. This sample also belongs to another study, concerning T cells expressing NK-cell markers.

The sequencing sample was made of PBMCs. The receptors originated from a woman younger than 30 in good health.

The chain carries TRBV12-3 or TRBV12-4 and TRBJ2-3, with 8 nucleotides matching TRBD2. V was clipped by 7 bases and J by 5 bases; unmatched bases: 14. CDR3 size: 16 residues. CDR3 sequence: CASTREAGGWVDTQYF. DNA for the CDR3: TGTGCCAGCACTCGGGAGGCGGGAGGTTGGGTAGATACGCAGTATTTT.

This clonotype appeared a few times. This chain links TRBV20-1 with TRBJ2-3, with D maybe TRBD2 (6 bases). With 1 base removed from V and 9 bases from J, the gap between germline ends came to 11 bases. The CDR3 is 12 residues long. Germline lookup yields CDR1 DFQATT and CDR2 SNEGSKA (reference sequence). The CDR3 sequence: CSARVGSGTQYF. For the CDR3, the DNA is TGCAGTGCTAGAGTAGGTAGCGGCACGCAGTATTTT.

The V call is TRBV5-5, the J call TRBJ2-6; D might be TRBD2 (5 bases). V lost 2 bases, J lost 2 bases, and 8 bases lay in between. Per germline, CDR1 SGHKS and CDR2 YYEKEE (reference sequence). The CDR3 is 15 amino acids. The CDR3 nucleotides are TGTGCCAGCAGCTTCTCCGGGGCTGGGGCCAACGTCCTGACTTTC. The encoded protein is CASSFSGAGANVLTF.

This sequence joins TRBV5-6 and TRBJ2-7, with D perhaps assigned TRBD1 or TRBD2 (5 bases each). The V end was cut by 2 bases, the J end by 3 bases, with 12 bases between. The CDR3 is 14 residues long. Germline CDR1 reads SGHDT; CDR2 reads YYEEEE. The CDR3 DNA reads as TGTGCCAGCAGCTTAAGGGACCAGAGCTACGAGCAGTACTTC. Translated: CASSLRDQSYEQYF.

This clonotype was counted a few times. The chain has TRBV5-1 and TRBJ2-7, with 10 bases matching TRBD1. J gave up 3 bases and V 4 bases, and 10 bases lay outside the gene matches. This CDR3 has 16 amino acids. CDR1 is SGHRS, CDR2 YFSETQ, per germline. The CDR3 DNA sequence: TGCGCCAGCAGCGACTACCGGGACAGGGGTTTCTACGAGCAGTACTTC. Protein: CASSDYRDRGFYEQYF.

Only a few counts were recorded for this clonotype. This chain joins TRBV6-2 or TRBV6-3 and TRBJ1-2, with 9 bases aligning to TRBD1. Trimming removed 5 bases from V and 8 bases from J; junction bases left unmatched: 6. CDR1 is MNHEY, CDR2 SVGEGT, per germline. This CDR3 comprises 13 residues. The CDR3 sequence is CASSNRDRDGYTF. The CDR3 nucleotides read TGTGCCAGCAGTAACCGGGACAGGGACGGCTACACCTTC.

The chain uses TRBV6-5 and TRBJ2-7; 11 bases are a match to TRBD1. The CDR3 sequence is 14 residues long. CDR1 MNHEY and CDR2 SVGAGI come from the germline V gene. V was clipped by 3 bases and J by 5 bases; unmatched bases: 3. The chain's CDR3 is CASSYGQGAHEQYF. CDR3 bases: TGTGCCAGCAGTTATGGACAGGGGGCCCACGAGCAGTACTTC.

In its sample, this clonotype was seen a few times. The chain links TRBV29-1 to TRBJ1-5; no clear D. CDR3 length: 13 amino acids. Germline V gene data show CDR1 as SQVTM and CDR2 as ANQGSEA. V gave up 4 bases and J gave up 4 bases, with 11 bases separating them. The CDR3 DNA reads as TGCAGCGTTGTGGTGGAGGGTAATCAGCCCCAGCATTTT. Translating it yields CSVVVEGNQPQHF.

V is TRBV5-1 and J is TRBJ2-3; 12 bases line up with TRBD2. V shed 3 bases, J shed 3 bases, and the junction held 8 bases outside the gene matches. The CDR3 loop spans 17 amino acids. Germline CDR1 is SGHRS and CDR2 is YFSETQ. The CDR3 nucleotides read TGCGCCAGCAGCTCATTCCCTAGCGGGGGGGCAACAGATACGCAGTATTTT. Its protein is CASSSFPSGGATDTQYF.

This clonotype was seen at least ten times. The chain employs TRBV12-3 or TRBV12-4 and TRBJ1-2; TRBD1 might be the D (6 bases). The V end lost 3 bases, the J end lost 4 bases, and 9 bases lay between the germline ends. There are 13 residues in the CDR3. The CDR3 loop reads CASSFTGIYGYTF. The CDR3 coding sequence is TGTGCCAGCAGTTTTACAGGGATCTATGGCTACACCTTC.

The CDR3 sequence is CASSQSGSSYEQYF. The CDR3 DNA is TGCGCCAGCAGTCAGAGCGGAAGCTCCTACGAGCAGTACTTC. The V call is TRBV5-1, the J call TRBJ2-7; the D gene is possibly TRBD2 (5 bases). The CDR3 contains 14 residues. The V gene lost 5 bases and the J gene lost 0 bases, with 12 bases spanning the gap. Germline V gene sequence: CDR1 SGHRS, CDR2 YFSETQ.

This chain joins TRBV5-1 and TRBJ2-1; TRBD1 aligns across 7 bases. After removal of 4 bases from V and 4 bases from J, the junction contained 8 bases not matched to a gene. This CDR3 has 15 residues. Germline lookup yields CDR1 SGHRS and CDR2 YFSETQ. The chain's CDR3 is CASSASGTEYNEQFF. The CDR3 coding sequence is TGCGCCAGCAGCGCCTCCGGGACAGAGTACAATGAGCAGTTCTTC.

The chain has TRBV20-1 and TRBJ2-5, with 9 bases aligning to TRBD2. This CDR3 region has 16 residues. Germline CDR1 is DFQATT and CDR2 is SNEGSKA (reference sequence). With 6 bases clipped from V and 4 bases from J, the junction kept 15 bases outside the gene matches. CDR3 nucleotide sequence: TGCAGTGCCACCTCACCGGGACTAGCTGCTATAGAGACCCAGTACTTC. It codes for CSATSPGLAAIETQYF.

This clonotype was recorded many times. The V and J genes are TRBV12-3 or TRBV12-4 and TRBJ1-1; no reliable D call. This CDR3 has 12 amino acids. The V end lost 10 bases, the J end lost 6 bases, and 15 bases lay between the germline ends. This CDR3 reads CATLLSPSEAFF. The CDR3 DNA is TGTGCCACCCTCCTAAGCCCTTCTGAAGCTTTCTTT.

The V and J genes are TRBV9 and TRBJ2-1, with TRBD1 identical over 8 bases. CDR1 is SGDLS and CDR2 is YYNGEE in the germline V gene. The CDR3 extends over 15 amino acids. V trimming: 2 bases; J trimming: 6 bases; junction bases outside the gene matches: 7. The CDR3 bases are TGTGCCAGCAGCGTTAGGACAGGGTCAATCAATGAGCAGTTCTTC. Encoded protein: CASSVRTGSINEQFF.

This chain connects TRBV7-3 to TRBJ2-2; D is perhaps TRBD2 (5 bases). From germline, CDR1 is SGHTA and CDR2 FQGTGA. The CDR3 spans 15 residues. V lost 3 bases, J lost 6 bases, and 14 bases lay in between. Here the CDR3 reads CASSFTPADSGELFF. CDR3 nucleotides: TGTGCCAGCAGCTTTACTCCAGCGGACTCCGGGGAGCTGTTTTTT.

V gene TRBV7-9 combines with J gene TRBJ2-3; D gene unclear. The germline V gene has CDR1 SEHNR and CDR2 FQNEAQ (reference sequence). V was shortened by 5 bases and J by 2 bases, with 8 bases between the two germline ends. CDR3 length: 13 amino acids. The CDR3 DNA reads TGTGCCAGCAGCGTCGGTTACACAGATACGCAGTATTTT. It is translated as CASSVGYTDTQYF.

The gene calls are TRBV7-9 and TRBJ2-7; 8 bases are shared with TRBD1. The length of the CDR3 is 17 residues. Looked up from germline, CDR1 is SEHNR and CDR2 is FQNEAQ (reference sequence). Trimming removed 2 bases from V and 5 bases from J; junction bases left unmatched: 14. CDR3 sequence: CASSLPPGGDHPDEQYF. The CDR3 coding sequence is TGTGCCAGCAGCTTACCCCCAGGGGGCGACCATCCGGACGAGCAGTACTTC.

The chain is built from TRBV29-1 and TRBJ2-2; 13 bases agree with TRBD2. The germline V gene encodes CDR1 SQVTM and CDR2 ANQGSEA. The CDR3 contains 17 residues. V lost 0 bases to trimming and J lost 2 bases; unmatched junction nucleotides: 3. DNA for the CDR3: TGCAGCGTTGAAGATCGGACTAGCGGGGGTAACACCGGGGAGCTGTTTTTT. Its protein is CSVEDRTSGGNTGELFF.

The chain employs TRBV20-1 and TRBJ2-5; TRBD1 might be the D (6 bases). Per the germline V gene, CDR1 is DFQATT and CDR2 is SNEGSKA (reference sequence). V dropped 6 bases and J dropped 4 bases, with 18 bases sitting between them. The CDR3 runs to 14 residues. The CDR3 coding sequence is TGCAGTGCCCTAGACAGGCCCCGGGGAGAGACCCAGTACTTC. Its protein is CSALDRPRGETQYF.

The gene calls are TRBV6-5 and TRBJ2-7; possibly TRBD1 for D (5 bases). Trimming removed 6 bases from V and 0 bases from J, with 12 bases in between. CDR3 length: 14 residues. Germline V lookup: CDR1 MNHEY, CDR2 SVGAGI. The DNA of the CDR3 is TGTGCCAGCAGCTACAGGTCGGGCTCCTACGAGCAGTACTTC. Protein: CASSYRSGSYEQYF.

There are a few counts of this clonotype. At one end, the junction sequence differs from germline, possibly due to a read error. The chain is built from TRBV5-1 and TRBJ2-7; the D is unclear. CDR1 and CDR2 (germline): SGHRS, YFSETQ. CDR3 length equals 13 residues. The CDR3 loop reads CASSLNRSHEQYF. The CDR3 bases are TGCGCCAGCAGCTTGAACCGCTCCCACGAGCAGTACTTC. The full variable domain, its missing parts supplied by reference TRBV5-1 and TRBJ2-7, is KAGVTQTPRYLIKTRGQQVTLSCSPISGHRSVSWYQQTPGQGLQFLFEYFSETQRNKGNFPGRFSGRQFSNSRSEMNVSTLELGDSALYLCASSLNRSHEQYFGPGTRLTVT.

The chain has TRBV9 and TRBJ1-2; a possible D gene is TRBD1 (5 bases). The CDR3 is 14 amino acids. Germline CDR1 and CDR2: SGDLS and YYNGEE. The V gene lost 0 bases and the J gene lost 6 bases, with 12 bases spanning the gap. The CDR3 bases are TGTGCCAGCAGCGTAGGTCCAGGCAGGGATGGCTACACCTTC. Amino acids: CASSVGPGRDGYTF.

Of note for this clonotype: Relative to the germline gene, one junction end is altered; a read error may explain this. The chain employs TRBV15 and TRBJ2-7, with unresolved D. The germline CDR1 and CDR2 sequences are LNHNV and YYDKDF (reference sequence). CDR3 length: 16 residues. Written as DNA, the CDR3 is TGTGCCACCAGCGGAGATCACGGACGGCTAGCCTACGAGCAGTACTTC. This gives the protein CATSGDHGRLAYEQYF.

The chain recombines TRBV12-3 or TRBV12-4 with TRBJ2-7; D remains ambiguous. V was clipped by 2 bases and J by 1 base, with 6 bases between them. CDR3 size: 13 residues. The CDR3 region has the DNA TGTGCCAGCAGTTTACGAAAGTCCTACGAGCAGTACTTC. Encoded protein: CASSLRKSYEQYF.

The chain employs TRBV20-1 and TRBJ2-3; 9 bases are a match to TRBD2. V dropped 3 bases and J dropped 4; count of bases not matched to a gene: 5. This CDR3 is 14 amino acids long. Germline CDR1 reads DFQATT; CDR2 reads SNEGSKA (reference sequence). The CDR3 region has the DNA TGCAGTGCTAGGATGGCTAGCGGGGCAGATACGCAGTATTTT. This encodes CSARMASGADTQYF.

The J gene is TRBJ2-7, the V gene TRBV20-1, with unresolved D. Germline CDR1 reads DFQATT; CDR2 reads SNEGSKA (reference sequence). The V end was cut by 3 bases, the J end by 6 bases, with 24 bases between. This CDR3 comprises 16 residues. In nucleotides, the CDR3 is TGCAGTGCTAGGCCCCCAACAGTGGGTCCTCTAGGCGAGCAGTACTTC. Encoded protein: CSARPPTVGPLGEQYF.

The CDR3 is CATSRGDRGSGSPLHF. In DNA, the CDR3 is TGTGCCACCAGCAGAGGGGACAGGGGGTCGGGTTCACCCCTCCACTTT. This rearrangement joins TRBV15 to TRBJ1-6, with 11 bases lining up with TRBD1. This CDR3 comprises 16 residues. The V segment lost 1 base and the J segment 9 bases; nucleotides outside the gene matches: 5. CDR1 LNHNV and CDR2 YYDKDF come from the germline V gene (reference sequence).

V usage is TRBV25-1 and J usage is TRBJ2-4, with D possibly being TRBD1 (6 bases). Germline V gene data show CDR1 as MGHDK and CDR2 as SYGVNS. V was trimmed by 4 bases and J by 6 bases, leaving 25 bases between them. The CDR3 spans 18 residues. The chain's CDR3 is CASSALQNLQGRGNIQYF. DNA of the CDR3: TGTGCCAGCAGTGCCCTACAGAACTTACAGGGTCGGGGAAACATTCAGTACTTC.